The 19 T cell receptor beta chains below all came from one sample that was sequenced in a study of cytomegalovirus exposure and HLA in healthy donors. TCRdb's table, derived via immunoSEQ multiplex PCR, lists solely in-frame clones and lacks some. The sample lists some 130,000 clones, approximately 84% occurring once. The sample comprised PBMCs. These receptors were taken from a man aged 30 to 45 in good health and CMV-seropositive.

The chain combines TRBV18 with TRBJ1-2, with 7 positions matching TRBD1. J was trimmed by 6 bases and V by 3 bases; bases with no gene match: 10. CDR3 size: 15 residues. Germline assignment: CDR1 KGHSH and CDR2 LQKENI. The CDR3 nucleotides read TGTGCCAGCTCACCTAACGACAGGGCCCCACATGGCTACACCTTC. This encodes CASSPNDRAPHGYTF.

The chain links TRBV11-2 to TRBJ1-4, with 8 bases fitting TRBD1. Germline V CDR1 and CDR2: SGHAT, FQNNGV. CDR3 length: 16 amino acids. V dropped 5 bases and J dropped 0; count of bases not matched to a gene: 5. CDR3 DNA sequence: TGTGCCAGCAGCCTGGGACAGGTCCCAACTAATGAAAAACTGTTTTTT. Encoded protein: CASSLGQVPTNEKLFF.

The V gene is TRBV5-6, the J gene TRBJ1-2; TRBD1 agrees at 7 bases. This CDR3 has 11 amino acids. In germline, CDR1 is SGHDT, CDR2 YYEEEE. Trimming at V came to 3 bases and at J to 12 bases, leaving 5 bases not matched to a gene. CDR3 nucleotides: TGTGCCAGCAGCTCTGGGGGGACAGACACCTTC. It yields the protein CASSSGGTDTF.

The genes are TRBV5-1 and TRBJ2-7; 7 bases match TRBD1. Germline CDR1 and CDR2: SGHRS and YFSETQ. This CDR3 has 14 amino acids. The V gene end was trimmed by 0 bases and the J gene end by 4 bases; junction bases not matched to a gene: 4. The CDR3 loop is CASSLEGARYEQYF. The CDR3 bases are TGCGCCAGCAGCTTGGAGGGGGCACGGTACGAGCAGTACTTC.

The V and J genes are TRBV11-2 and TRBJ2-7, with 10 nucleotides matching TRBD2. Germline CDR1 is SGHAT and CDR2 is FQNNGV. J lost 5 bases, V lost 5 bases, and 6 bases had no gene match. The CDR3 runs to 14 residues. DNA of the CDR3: TGTGCCAGCAGCCGTGCTAGCGGGAGTAACGAGCAGTACTTC. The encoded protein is CASSRASGSNEQYF.

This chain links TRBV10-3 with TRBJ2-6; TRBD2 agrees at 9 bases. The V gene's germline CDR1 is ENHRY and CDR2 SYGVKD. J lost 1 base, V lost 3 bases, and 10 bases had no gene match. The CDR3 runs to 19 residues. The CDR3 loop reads CAISELASGIGSGANVLTF. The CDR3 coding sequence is TGTGCCATCAGTGAACTAGCTAGCGGGATAGGTTCTGGGGCCAACGTCCTGACTTTC.

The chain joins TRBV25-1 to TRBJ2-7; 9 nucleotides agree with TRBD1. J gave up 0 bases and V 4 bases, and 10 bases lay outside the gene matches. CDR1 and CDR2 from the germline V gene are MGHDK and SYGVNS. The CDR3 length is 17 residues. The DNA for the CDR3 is TGTGCCAGCAGTGTCCTCGGGACAGGGAGGGTCTCCTACGAGCAGTACTTC. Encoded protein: CASSVLGTGRVSYEQYF.

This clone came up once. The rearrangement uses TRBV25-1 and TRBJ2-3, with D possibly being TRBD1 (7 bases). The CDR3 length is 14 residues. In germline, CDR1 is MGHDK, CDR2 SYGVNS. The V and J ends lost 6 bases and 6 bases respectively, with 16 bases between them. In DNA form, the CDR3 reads TGTGCCAGCAGCGAGCCCAGGGGGGACGATACGCAGTATTTT. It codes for CASSEPRGDDTQYF.

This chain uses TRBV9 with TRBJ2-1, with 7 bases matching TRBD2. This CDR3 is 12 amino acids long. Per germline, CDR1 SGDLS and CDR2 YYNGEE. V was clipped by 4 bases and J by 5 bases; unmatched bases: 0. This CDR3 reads CASSLADNEQFF. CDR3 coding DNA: TGTGCCAGCAGCCTAGCGGACAATGAGCAGTTCTTC.

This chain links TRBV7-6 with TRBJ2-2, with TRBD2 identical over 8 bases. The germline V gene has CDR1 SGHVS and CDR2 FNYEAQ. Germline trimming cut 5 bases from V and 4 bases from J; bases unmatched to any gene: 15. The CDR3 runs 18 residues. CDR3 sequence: CASSTPASGSSVTGELFF. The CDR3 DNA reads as TGTGCCAGCAGCACCCCCGCAAGCGGGAGTTCGGTCACCGGGGAGCTGTTTTTT.

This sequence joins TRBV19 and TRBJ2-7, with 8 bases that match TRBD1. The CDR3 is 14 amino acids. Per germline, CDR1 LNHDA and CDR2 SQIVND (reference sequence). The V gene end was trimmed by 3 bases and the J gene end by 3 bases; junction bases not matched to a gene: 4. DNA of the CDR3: TGTGCCAGTAGTATGACAGGGGAAAACTACGAGCAGTACTTC. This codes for CASSMTGENYEQYF.

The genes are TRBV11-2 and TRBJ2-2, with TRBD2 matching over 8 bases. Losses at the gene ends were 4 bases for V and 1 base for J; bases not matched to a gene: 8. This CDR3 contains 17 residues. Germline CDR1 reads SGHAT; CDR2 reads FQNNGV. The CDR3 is CASSSRPGGQNTGELFF. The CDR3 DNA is TGTGCCAGCAGCTCCCGACCGGGGGGGCAGAACACCGGGGAGCTGTTTTTT.

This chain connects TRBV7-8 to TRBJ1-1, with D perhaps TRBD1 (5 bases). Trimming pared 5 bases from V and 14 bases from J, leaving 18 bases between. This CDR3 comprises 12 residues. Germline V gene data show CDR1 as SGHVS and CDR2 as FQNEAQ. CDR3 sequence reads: CASSAEGYRTFF. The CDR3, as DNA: TGTGCCAGCAGCGCGGAGGGCTACAGGACCTTCTTT.

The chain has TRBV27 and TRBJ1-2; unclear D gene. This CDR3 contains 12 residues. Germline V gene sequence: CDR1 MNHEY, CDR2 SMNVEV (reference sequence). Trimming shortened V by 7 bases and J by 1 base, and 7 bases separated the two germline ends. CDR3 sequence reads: CASKSLNYGYTF. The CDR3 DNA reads TGTGCCAGCAAGAGTCTTAACTATGGCTACACCTTC.

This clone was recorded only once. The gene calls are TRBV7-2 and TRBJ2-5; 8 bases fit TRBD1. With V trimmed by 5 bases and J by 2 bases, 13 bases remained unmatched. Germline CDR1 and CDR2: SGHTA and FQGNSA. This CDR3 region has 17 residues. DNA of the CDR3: TGTGCCAGCAGCGGACCTCCGGGACAGGAGCTTCAAGAGACCCAGTACTTC. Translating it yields CASSGPPGQELQETQYF.

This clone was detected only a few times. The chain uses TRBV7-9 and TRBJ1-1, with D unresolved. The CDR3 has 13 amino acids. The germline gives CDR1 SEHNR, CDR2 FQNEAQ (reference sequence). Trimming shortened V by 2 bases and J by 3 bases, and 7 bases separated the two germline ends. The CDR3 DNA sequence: TGTGCCAGCAGCTTATTAGCGGACACTGAAGCTTTCTTT. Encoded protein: CASSLLADTEAFF.

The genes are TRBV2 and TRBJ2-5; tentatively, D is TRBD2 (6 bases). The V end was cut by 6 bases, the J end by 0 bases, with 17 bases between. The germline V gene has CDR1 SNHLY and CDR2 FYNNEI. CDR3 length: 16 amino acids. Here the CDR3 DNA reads TGTGCCAGCAGGGGCCAGCGGGCCACTAACCAAGAGACCCAGTACTTC. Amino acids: CASRGQRATNQETQYF.

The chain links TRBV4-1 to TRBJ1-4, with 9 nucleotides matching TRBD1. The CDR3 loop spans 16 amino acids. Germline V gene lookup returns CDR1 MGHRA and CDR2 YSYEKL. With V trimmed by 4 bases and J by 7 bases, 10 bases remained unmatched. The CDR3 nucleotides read TGCGCCAGCAGCCTTAAGAACGAGACAGGGGGTGAAAAACTGTTTTTT. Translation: CASSLKNETGGEKLFF.

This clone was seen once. The CDR3 DNA reads as TGCGCCAGCAGCTTGGTGGGCGACTATGGCTACACCTTC. Protein sequence: CASSLVGDYGYTF. This chain connects TRBV5-1 to TRBJ1-2, with no clear D. The CDR3 contains 13 residues. The germline V gene encodes CDR1 SGHRS and CDR2 YFSETQ. V was clipped by 0 bases and J by 3 bases, with 6 bases between them. Full variable domain (rest looked up from reference TRBV5-1 and TRBJ1-2): KAGVTQTPRYLIKTRGQQVTLSCSPISGHRSVSWYQQTPGQGLQFLFEYFSETQRNKGNFPGRFSGRQFSNSRSEMNVSTLELGDSALYLCASSLVGDYGYTFGSGTRLTVV.